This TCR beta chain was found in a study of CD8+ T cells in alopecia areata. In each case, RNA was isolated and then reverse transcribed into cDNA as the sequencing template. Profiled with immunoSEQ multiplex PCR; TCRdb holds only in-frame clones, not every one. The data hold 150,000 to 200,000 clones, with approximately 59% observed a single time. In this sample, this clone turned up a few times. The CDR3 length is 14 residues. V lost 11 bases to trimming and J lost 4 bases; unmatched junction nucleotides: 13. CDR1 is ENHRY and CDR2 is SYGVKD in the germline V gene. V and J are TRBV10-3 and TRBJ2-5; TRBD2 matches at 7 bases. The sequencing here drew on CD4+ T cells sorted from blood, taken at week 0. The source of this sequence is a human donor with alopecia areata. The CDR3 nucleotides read TGTGCCGTCGGGGGGAGTAATCCCCGAGAGACCCAGTACTTC. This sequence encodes CAVGGSNPRETQYF.